One T cell receptor beta chain is described in this entry. This entry comes from a study of blood T cell repertoires in COVID-19. Turning to the study itself: The study drew acute and convalescent COVID-19 samples from the United States, Italy and Spain. T cells, B-cell-depleted T cells, or PBMCs supplied cDNA or gDNA.

There are 15 residues in the CDR3. The V end lost 7 bases, the J end lost 9 bases, and 22 bases lay between the germline ends. CDR1 and CDR2 from the germline V gene are LNHDA and SQIVND (reference sequence). As processed by the authors: Quantification of nucleated cells was approximated via reference gene primer amplification. Generated by immunoSEQ multiplex PCR, the TCRdb table keeps only in-frame clones and is missing some. V, J and clone size are taken as reported in that table, and D and trimming were inferred from the DNA itself. The sample holds around 180,000 clones, 84% seen once. Sequencing used peripheral blood. The sequence was collected from a human donor in a cohort sampled during active COVID-19. The chain has TRBV19 and TRBJ1-5; D is possibly TRBD1 (6 bases). Here the CDR3 DNA reads TGTGCCAGTAATAAACAGGGATTCAGAATCTCGCCCCAGCATTTT. Translating it yields CASNKQGFRISPQHF.